This is a list of T cell receptor beta chains from one sample in a study of CD8+ T cells in alopecia areata. The table came from immunoSEQ multiplex PCR; TCRdb's copy has only in-frame clones and leaves some out. Counted here are roughly 40,000 clones, about nine tenths occurring once; the ten biggest clones make up approximately 17%. The starting material was CD8+ T cells sorted from blood, obtained at week 24, from a patient treated with tofacitinib. Receptor source: a human donor with alopecia areata. Both conserved end residues are part of each CDR3. D genes are given only for firm matches. Clone sizes are given selectively: once, few, many, or a class where the clone is expanded.

>.|.|TRBJ2-7|TRBV11-2
CASSQVEGDFSYEQYF
TGTGCCAGCAGCCAAGTAGAGGGGGACTTCTCCTACGAGCAGTACTTC
>.|.|TRBJ1-2|TRBV5-6
CASSLVASYTF
TGTGCCAGCAGCTTGGTCGCAAGCTACACCTTC
>.|TRBD2|TRBJ2-3|TRBV28
CASSTKNSLAGGPADTQYF
TGTGCCAGCAGTACTAAAAACTCCCTAGCGGGGGGGCCCGCAGATACGCAGTATTTT
>.|TRBD2|TRBJ2-7|TRBV4-1
CASSQLAGANYEQYF
TGCGCCAGCAGCCAACTAGCGGGGGCAAACTACGAGCAGTACTTC
>.|.|TRBJ2-7|TRBV7-8
CASSTPRRQSSYEQYF
TGTGCCAGCAGTACTCCCCGCCGACAGTCTTCCTACGAGCAGTACTTC
>.|TRBD2|TRBJ2-1|TRBV4-1
CASSQEGTSGGDEQFF
TGCGCCAGCAGCCAAGAGGGGACTAGCGGGGGGGATGAGCAGTTCTTC
>once|.|TRBJ2-2|TRBV6-1
CASSEGGDWNTGELFF
TGTGCCAGCAGTGAAGGAGGAGACTGGAACACCGGGGAGCTGTTTTTT
>.|.|TRBJ1-1|TRBV11-2
CASSWRVRSTEAFF
TGTGCCAGCAGCTGGCGGGTTCGGAGCACTGAAGCTTTCTTT
>.|.|TRBJ1-1|TRBV7-9
CASSWQEMNTEAFF
TGTGCCAGCAGCTGGCAGGAGATGAACACTGAAGCTTTCTTT
>.|.|TRBJ2-3|TRBV30
CAWSDGGSSTDTQYF
TGTGCCTGGAGTGACGGGGGTTCTAGCACAGATACGCAGTATTTT
>.|TRBD1|TRBJ1-1|TRBV28
CASSADRGTEAFF
TGTGCCAGCAGTGCCGACAGGGGCACTGAAGCTTTCTTT
>.|TRBD1|TRBJ2-2|TRBV7-9
CASTTGQGPSNTGELFF
TGTGCCAGCACCACGGGACAGGGGCCGTCGAACACCGGGGAGCTGTTTTTT
>.|TRBD2|TRBJ2-1|TRBV10-3
CAISDGTSGSYNEQFF
TGTGCCATCAGTGACGGGACTAGCGGTTCCTACAATGAGCAGTTCTTC
>.|.|TRBJ2-7|TRBV27
CASSPSLGYEQYF
TGTGCCAGCAGTCCCTCCCTGGGATACGAGCAGTACTTC
>.|.|TRBJ2-3|TRBV7-9
CASSPSVGRNTDTQYF
TGTGCCAGCAGCCCCAGCGTGGGGCGGAACACAGATACGCAGTATTTT
>once|TRBD1|TRBJ1-2|TRBV15
CATSTPGTGVTYGYTF
TGTGCCACCAGCACCCCCGGGACAGGGGTTACCTATGGCTACACCTTC
>.|TRBD2|TRBJ2-5|TRBV2
CASSESLLGGGRETQYF
TGTGCCAGCAGTGAATCACTTCTCGGGGGGGGTAGAGAGACCCAGTACTTC
>.|.|TRBJ2-5|TRBV21-1
CASSKRRRGPYGETQYF
TGTGCCAGCAGCAAAAGAAGGCGGGGGCCGTATGGTGAGACCCAGTACTTC
>.|TRBD1|TRBJ2-7|TRBV5-1
CASSPEVGTGGYEQYF
TGCGCCAGCAGCCCGGAAGTGGGGACAGGGGGCTACGAGCAGTACTTC
>.|.|TRBJ2-1|TRBV19
CASSGGSGEQFF
TGTGCCAGTAGTGGGGGGTCTGGGGAGCAGTTCTTC
>.|.|TRBJ2-3|TRBV9
CASSSPTDNTDTQYF
TGTGCCAGCAGCTCACCGACCGACAACACAGATACGCAGTATTTT
>.|.|TRBJ2-3|TRBV29-1
CSVEGRQSGTDTQYF
TGCAGCGTTGAAGGCAGGCAGTCAGGCACAGATACGCAGTATTTT
>.|.|TRBJ2-2|TRBV6-1
CASRGGLENTGELFF
TGTGCCAGCAGAGGGGGGCTGGAGAACACCGGGGAGCTGTTTTTT
>.|.|TRBJ2-3|TRBV6-4
CASSDSMGGTDTQYF
TGTGCCAGCAGTGACTCGATGGGGGGAACAGATACGCAGTATTTT
>.|.|TRBJ2-5|TRBV7-9
CASSLAQYREETQYF
TGTGCCAGCAGCTTAGCGCAATACAGAGAAGAGACCCAGTACTTC
>.|.|TRBJ2-3|TRBV29-1
CSVGGLEPLGDTQYF
TGCAGCGTTGGGGGCCTAGAACCTCTCGGAGATACGCAGTATTTT
>.|TRBD2|TRBJ2-3|TRBV6-6
CASSSVAGGTDTQYF
TGTGCCAGCAGTTCCGTAGCGGGGGGCACAGATACGCAGTATTTT
>.|.|TRBJ2-3|TRBV28
CASSIPRPDTQYF
TGTGCCAGCAGTATACCGAGGCCAGATACGCAGTATTTT
>.|TRBD1|TRBJ2-1|TRBV5-1
CASSPGQGTSEATYNEQFF
TGCGCCAGCAGCCCGGGACAGGGAACCTCAGAAGCTACCTACAATGAGCAGTTCTTC
>.|.|TRBJ2-2|TRBV7-9
CASSLDSNTGELFF
TGTGCCAGCAGCTTAGATTCGAACACCGGGGAGCTGTTTTTT
>.|.|TRBJ2-5|TRBV30
CAWSGVSVGETQYF
TGTGCCTGGAGTGGGGTCTCGGTGGGGGAGACCCAGTACTTC
>once|TRBD2|TRBJ2-3|TRBV7-6
CASSLAGGTDTQYF
TGTGCCAGCAGCCTAGCGGGGGGCACAGATACGCAGTATTTT
>.|TRBD1|TRBJ2-7|TRBV7-2
CASSSGQVEQYF
TGTGCCAGCAGCTCCGGACAGGTCGAGCAGTACTTC
>.|.|TRBJ2-7|TRBV27
CASSPRDGDYEQYF
TGTGCCAGCAGTCCGCGGGACGGAGACTACGAGCAGTACTTC
>.|.|TRBJ2-7|TRBV7-9
CASSLDRDSYEQYF
TGTGCCAGCAGCTTAGACAGGGATTCCTACGAGCAGTACTTC
>.|TRBD2|TRBJ2-3|TRBV5-1
CASSLLRGLAGDLFFTDTQYF
TGCGCCAGCAGCTTACTTCGCGGACTAGCGGGGGACCTTTTTTTCACAGATACGCAGTATTTT
>.|.|TRBJ1-1|TRBV6-5
CASYLSRAGEAFF
TGTGCCAGCTATTTGTCCAGGGCGGGTGAAGCTTTCTTT
>.|.|TRBJ2-5|TRBV29-1
CSVQTVPDMTQYF
TGCAGCGTACAAACAGTCCCTGATATGACCCAGTACTTC
>.|TRBD1|TRBJ2-7|TRBV7-8
CASSFYLATGTAYEQYF
TGTGCCAGCAGCTTCTACCTAGCAACCGGGACAGCCTACGAGCAGTACTTC
>.|.|TRBJ1-2|TRBV30
CAWSVGGSYTF
TGTGCCTGGAGTGTCGGGGGGAGCTACACCTTC
>.|TRBD1|TRBJ2-1|TRBV7-9
CASSSRDRDSIEQFF
TGTGCCAGCAGCTCCCGGGACAGGGACTCAATTGAGCAGTTCTTC
>.|.|TRBJ2-3|TRBV5-4
CASSFGAPGTDTQYF
TGTGCCAGCAGCTTCGGTGCGCCAGGCACAGATACGCAGTATTTT
>.|.|TRBJ2-7|TRBV30
CAWSGTYEQYF
TGTGCCTGGAGTGGGACCTACGAGCAGTACTTC